Listed here is a single T cell receptor beta chain. These data come from a study of blood T cell repertoires in COVID-19. Study in general: From the United States, Italy and Spain came samples of acute and convalescent COVID-19. Nucleic acid was either cDNA or gDNA, and it came from T cells, B-cell-depleted T cells, or PBMCs.

Per the original methods: Estimates of nucleated cell counts were drawn from the amplification of reference gene primers. The repertoire was sequenced with immunoSEQ multiplex PCR; TCRdb's copy has only in-frame clones and lacks some. V and J calls and clone size are given by that table; D and trimming were obtained from the DNA. The sample lists just under 60,000 clones, approximately 80% seen once, with around 9.7% in the top ten. This clonotype originated in a human donor in a cohort sampled during active COVID-19. Specimen: peripheral blood.

The CDR3 bases are TGTGCCTGGGCCAGCGCCGGGGAGCTGTTTTTT. Amino acid sequence: CAWASAGELFF. V usage is TRBV30 and J usage is TRBJ2-2; D unresolved. The V gene's germline CDR1 is GTSNPN and CDR2 SVGIG (reference sequence). Trimming left V 5 bases short and J 6 bases short, with 7 bases between. This CDR3 region has 11 residues.